This T cell receptor (beta chain) was captured in a study of response to subunit inactivated influenza vaccine. Whole-study results and caveats: Authors proposed each seasonal influenza vaccination draws in few new T cells.

Concerning this clonotype: The target antigen is unknown.

Trimming took 5 bases from V and 6 from J; bases not matched to a gene: 16. Germline assignment: CDR1 SGHTA and CDR2 FQGTGA. The CDR3 length is 19 residues. MiXCR, applied by TCRdb to the RT-PCR reads, yields one record per CDR3 protein. The sample has approximately 480,000 distinct CDR3 sequences, over 9.5% seen once. This clonotype was sampled from a man aged 45-60 years who received an inactivated influenza vaccine. The sequences come from PBMCs from blood, collected about 40 days after vaccination. The V and J genes are TRBV7-3 and TRBJ2-1; TRBD2 matches at 13 bases. Written as DNA, the CDR3 is TGTGCCAGCAGCGCGTTCACTAGCGGGAGGGCCCGGGGGATCAATGAGCAGTTCTTC. Protein sequence: CASSAFTSGRARGINEQFF.